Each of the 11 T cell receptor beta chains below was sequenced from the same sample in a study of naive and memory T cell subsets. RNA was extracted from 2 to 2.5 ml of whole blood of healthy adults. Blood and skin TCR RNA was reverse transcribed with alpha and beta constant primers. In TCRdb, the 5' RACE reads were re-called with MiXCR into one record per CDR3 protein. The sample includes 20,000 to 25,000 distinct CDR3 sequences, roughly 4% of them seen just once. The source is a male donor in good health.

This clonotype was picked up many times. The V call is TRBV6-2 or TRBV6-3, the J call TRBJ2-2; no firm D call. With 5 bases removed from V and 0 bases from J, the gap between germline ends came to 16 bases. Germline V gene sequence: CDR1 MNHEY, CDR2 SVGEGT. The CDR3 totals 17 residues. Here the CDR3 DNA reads TGTGCCAGCAGTCACCCTCAGGAACTTGCGAACACCGGGGAGCTGTTTTTT. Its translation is CASSHPQELANTGELFF.

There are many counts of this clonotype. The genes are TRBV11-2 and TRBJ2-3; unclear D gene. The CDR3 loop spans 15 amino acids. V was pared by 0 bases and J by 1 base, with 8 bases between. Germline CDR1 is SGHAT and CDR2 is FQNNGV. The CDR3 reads CASSLEYTGTDTQYF. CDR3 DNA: TGTGCCAGCAGCTTAGAATATACAGGCACAGATACGCAGTATTTT.

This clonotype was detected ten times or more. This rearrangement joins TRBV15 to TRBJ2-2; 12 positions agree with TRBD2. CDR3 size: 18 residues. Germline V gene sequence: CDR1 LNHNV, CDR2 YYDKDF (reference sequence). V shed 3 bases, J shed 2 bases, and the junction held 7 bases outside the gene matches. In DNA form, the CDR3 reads TGTGCCACCAGCAGGAAACTAGCGGGGGGTCCTAACACCGGGGAGCTGTTTTTT. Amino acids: CATSRKLAGGPNTGELFF.

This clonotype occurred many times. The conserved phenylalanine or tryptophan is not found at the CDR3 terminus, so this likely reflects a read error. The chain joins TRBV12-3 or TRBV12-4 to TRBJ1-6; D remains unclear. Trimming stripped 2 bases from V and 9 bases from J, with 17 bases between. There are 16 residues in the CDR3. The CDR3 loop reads CASSLRTARRSSPLHS. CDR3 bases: TGTGCCAGCAGTTTACGGACCGCAAGGAGGAGTTCACCCCTCCACTCT.

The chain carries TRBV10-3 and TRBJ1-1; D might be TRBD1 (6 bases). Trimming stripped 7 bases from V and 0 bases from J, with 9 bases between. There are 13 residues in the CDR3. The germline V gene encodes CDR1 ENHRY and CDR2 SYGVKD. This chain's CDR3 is CAIKGGLNTEAFF. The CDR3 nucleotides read TGTGCCATCAAAGGGGGGCTGAACACTGAAGCTTTCTTT.

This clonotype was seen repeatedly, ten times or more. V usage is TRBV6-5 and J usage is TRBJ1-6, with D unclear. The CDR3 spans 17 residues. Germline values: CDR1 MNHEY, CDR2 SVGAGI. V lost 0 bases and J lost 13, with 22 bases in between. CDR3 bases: TGTGCCAGCAGTTACTCAGGCAGAACAAAATCCGTTTCCCCCCTCCACTTT. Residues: CASSYSGRTKSVSPLHF.

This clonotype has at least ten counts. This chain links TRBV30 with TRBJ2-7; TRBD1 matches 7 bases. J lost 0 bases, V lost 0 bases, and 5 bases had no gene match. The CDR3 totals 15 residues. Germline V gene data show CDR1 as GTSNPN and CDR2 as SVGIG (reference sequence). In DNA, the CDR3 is TGTGCCTGGAGTGTGGGGACAGTGAGCTCCTACGAGCAGTACTTC. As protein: CAWSVGTVSSYEQYF. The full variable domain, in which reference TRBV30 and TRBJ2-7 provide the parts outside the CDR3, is SQTIHQWPATLVQPVGSPLSLECTVEGTSNPNLYWYRQAAGRGLQLLFYSVGIGQISSEVPQNLSASRPQDRQFILSSKKLLLSDSGFYLCAWSVGTVSSYEQYFGPGTRLTVT.

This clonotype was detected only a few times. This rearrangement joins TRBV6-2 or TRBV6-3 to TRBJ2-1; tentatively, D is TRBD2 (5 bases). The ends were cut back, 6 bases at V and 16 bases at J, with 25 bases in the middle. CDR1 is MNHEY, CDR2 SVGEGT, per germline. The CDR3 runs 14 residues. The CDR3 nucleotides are TGTGCCAGCAGCGCTTTAGAGGGTGCTGCGCTGGGATTCTTC. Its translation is CASSALEGAALGFF.

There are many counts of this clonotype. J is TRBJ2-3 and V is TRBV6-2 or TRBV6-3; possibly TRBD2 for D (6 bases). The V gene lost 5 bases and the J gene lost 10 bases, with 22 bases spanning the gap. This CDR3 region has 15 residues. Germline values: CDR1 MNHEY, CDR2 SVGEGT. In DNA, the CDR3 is TGTGCCAGCAGTCAAGATAGCGGAGCCCGACGAGCGCAGTATTTT. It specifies CASSQDSGARRAQYF.

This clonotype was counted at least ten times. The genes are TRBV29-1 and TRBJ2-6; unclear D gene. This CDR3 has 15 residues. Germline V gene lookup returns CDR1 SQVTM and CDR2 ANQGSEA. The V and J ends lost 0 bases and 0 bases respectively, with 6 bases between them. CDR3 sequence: CSVEDASSGANVLTF. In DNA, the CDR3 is TGCAGCGTTGAAGATGCAAGCTCTGGGGCCAACGTCCTGACTTTC.

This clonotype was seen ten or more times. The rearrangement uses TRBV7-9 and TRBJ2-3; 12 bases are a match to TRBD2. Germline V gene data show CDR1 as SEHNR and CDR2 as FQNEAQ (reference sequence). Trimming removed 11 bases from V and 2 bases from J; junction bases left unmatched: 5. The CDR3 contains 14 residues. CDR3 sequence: CASLAGGSTDTQYF. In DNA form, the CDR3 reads TGTGCCTCACTAGCGGGAGGATCCACAGATACGCAGTATTTT. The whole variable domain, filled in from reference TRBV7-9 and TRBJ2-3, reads DTGVSQNPRHKITKRGQNVTFRCDPISEHNRLYWYRQTLGQGPEFLTYFQNEAQLEKSRLLSDRFSAERPKGSFSTLEIQRTEQGDSAMYLCASLAGGSTDTQYFGPGTRLTVL.